The next 4 T cell receptor beta chains were all read from a single sample in a study of T cell responses to AZD1222 COVID-19 vaccine (dated by TCRdb to about 2021). Libraries were built with the immunoSEQ multiplex PCR assay. Here the immuneACCESS table is served through TCRdb, limited to in-frame sequences with V and J called. Missing clones are a known gap in these copies; in checked studies unresolved V genes cover under half, and the rest lacks a known reason. Within this sample are 90,000 to 120,000 clones, with roughly 90% of them counted one time only. Clones ranked in the top ten supply 6.6% of the sample. This specimen's time point label, per the study, means: baseline before first vaccination. The input for sequencing was peripheral blood, taken on day 0 of AZD1222 vaccination. The receptors were gathered from an adult in good health.

The genes are TRBV5-1 and TRBJ2-3, with 8 bases aligning to TRBD1. This CDR3 spans 16 amino acids. V trimming: 0 bases; J trimming: 4 bases; junction bases outside the gene matches: 7. From germline, CDR1 is SGHRS and CDR2 YFSETQ. Here the CDR3 DNA reads TGCGCCAGCAGCTTGGAGGGCAGGGGGCTATCAGATACGCAGTATTTT. It yields the protein CASSLEGRGLSDTQYF. Using reference TRBV5-1 and TRBJ2-3 for the parts outside the CDR3, the full variable domain is KAGVTQTPRYLIKTRGQQVTLSCSPISGHRSVSWYQQTPGQGLQFLFEYFSETQRNKGNFPGRFSGRQFSNSRSEMNVSTLELGDSALYLCASSLEGRGLSDTQYFGPGTRLTVL.

The CDR3 bases are TGTGCCAGTAGCCCAGCCGGTAACTATGGCTACACCTTC. It yields the protein CASSPAGNYGYTF. The chain is built from TRBV19 and TRBJ1-2; D call uncertain. The V end lost 6 bases, the J end lost 1 base, and 9 bases lay between the germline ends. CDR3 length: 13 amino acids. Germline V lookup: CDR1 LNHDA, CDR2 SQIVND (reference sequence).

The V gene is TRBV30, the J gene TRBJ1-4; possible D gene TRBD1, 6 bases. Germline-derived CDR1 and CDR2 are GTSNPN and SVGIG (reference sequence). Between the trimmed V and J ends, which lost 5 bases and 0 bases, there was a span of 16 bases. This CDR3 is built from 16 residues. The CDR3 region is CAWAGVGASTNEKLFF. In DNA form, the CDR3 reads TGTGCCTGGGCAGGGGTTGGGGCCTCAACTAATGAAAAACTGTTTTTT.

The V call is TRBV30, the J call TRBJ2-7; D call uncertain. Germline CDR1 is GTSNPN and CDR2 is SVGIG (reference sequence). The V end was cut by 4 bases, the J end by 7 bases, with 14 bases between. This CDR3 contains 12 residues. The CDR3 loop is CAWTAPPLEQYF. Here the CDR3 DNA reads TGTGCCTGGACTGCCCCCCCACTGGAGCAGTACTTC.